The clone carrying this T cell receptor beta chain appeared a few times. Its cognate antigen is unknown. Every donor provided one heparinised blood draw, which averaged roughly 120 mL. The data were obtained in a study of beta chain features in type 1 diabetes. Findings and limits, study-wide: PCR might pick shorter templates more often, in the same way for patients and controls.

The CDR3 extends over 13 amino acids. The V gene's germline CDR1 is ENHRY and CDR2 SYGVKD. Investigators reverse transcribed all isolated RNA, so they sequenced expressed TCRB transcripts. The study sequenced naive, central memory and regulatory T cell samples to an average of around 3.5 million reads. Sequenced by immunoSEQ multiplex PCR; TCRdb stores in-frame clones only, minus some. The sample yields some 900,000 clones, 17% seen once. The sample comprised naive CD4+ T cells from blood. The TCR sequence derives from a woman aged 18-35 years in good health. The chain is built from TRBV10-3 and TRBJ2-5; 11 nucleotides agree with TRBD1. TRBJ2-7 matches the DNA end more closely, so the J call is doubtful. DNA for the CDR3: TGTGCCATCAGTGGGACAGGGGGCGACGAGCAGTACTTC. Its protein product is CAISGTGGDEQYF.